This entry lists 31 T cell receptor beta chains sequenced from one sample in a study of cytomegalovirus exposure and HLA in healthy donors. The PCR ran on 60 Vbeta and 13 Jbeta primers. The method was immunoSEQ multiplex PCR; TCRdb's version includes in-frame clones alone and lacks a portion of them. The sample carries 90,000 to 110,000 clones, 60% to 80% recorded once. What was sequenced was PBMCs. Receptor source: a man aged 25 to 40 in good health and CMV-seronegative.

DNA of the CDR3: TGTGCCAGCGGGGACAGGGAATCTGCCTACGAGCAGTACTTC. This encodes CASGDRESAYEQYF. This rearrangement joins TRBV10-3 to TRBJ2-5; TRBD1 agrees at 9 bases. TRBJ2-7 explains the end of the DNA better; the J call may be wrong. In germline, CDR1 is ENHRY, CDR2 SYGVKD. This CDR3 spans 14 amino acids.

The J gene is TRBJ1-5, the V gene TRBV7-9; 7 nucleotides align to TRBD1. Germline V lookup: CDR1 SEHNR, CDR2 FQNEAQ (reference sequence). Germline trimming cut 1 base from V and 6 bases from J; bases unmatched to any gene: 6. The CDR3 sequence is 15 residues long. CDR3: CASSLVDRDGQPQHF. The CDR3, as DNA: TGTGCCAGCAGCTTAGTCGACAGGGACGGTCAGCCCCAGCATTTT.

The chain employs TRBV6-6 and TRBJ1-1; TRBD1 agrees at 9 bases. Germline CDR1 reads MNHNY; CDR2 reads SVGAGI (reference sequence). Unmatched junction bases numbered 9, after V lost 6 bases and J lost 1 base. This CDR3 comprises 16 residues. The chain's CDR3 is CASRLRGGQGNTEAFF. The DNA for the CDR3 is TGTGCCAGCAGGCTGAGGGGGGGACAGGGGAACACTGAAGCTTTCTTT.

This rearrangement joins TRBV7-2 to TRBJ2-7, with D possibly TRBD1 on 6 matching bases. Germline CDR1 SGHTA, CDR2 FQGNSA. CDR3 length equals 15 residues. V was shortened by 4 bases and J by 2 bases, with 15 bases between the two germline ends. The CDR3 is CASSSNRVATYEQYF. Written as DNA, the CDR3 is TGTGCCAGCAGCTCGAACAGGGTCGCAACCTACGAGCAGTACTTC. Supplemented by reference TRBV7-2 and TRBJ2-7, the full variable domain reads GAGVSQSPSNKVTEKGKDVELRCDPISGHTALYWYRQSLGQGLEFLIYFQGNSAPDKSGLPSDRFSAERTGGSVSTLTIQRTQQEDSAVYLCASSSNRVATYEQYFGPGTRLTVT.

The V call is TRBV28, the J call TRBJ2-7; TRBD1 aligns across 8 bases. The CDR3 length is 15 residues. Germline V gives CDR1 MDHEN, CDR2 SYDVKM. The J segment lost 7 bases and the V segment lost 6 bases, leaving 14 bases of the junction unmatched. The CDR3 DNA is TGTGCCAGCAGGCCGACAGGGGTTCAGTCGGGGGAGCAGTACTTC. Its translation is CASRPTGVQSGEQYF.

In nucleotides, the CDR3 is TGTGCCAGCAGCCCCTACAGGGTCGCTGATACAGAGACCCAGTACTTC. Translated: CASSPYRVADTETQYF. J is TRBJ2-5 and V is TRBV7-9, with D maybe TRBD1 (6 bases). Germline V gives CDR1 SEHNR, CDR2 FQNEAQ (reference sequence). Trimming stripped 5 bases from V and 4 bases from J, with 20 bases between. The CDR3 has 16 residues.

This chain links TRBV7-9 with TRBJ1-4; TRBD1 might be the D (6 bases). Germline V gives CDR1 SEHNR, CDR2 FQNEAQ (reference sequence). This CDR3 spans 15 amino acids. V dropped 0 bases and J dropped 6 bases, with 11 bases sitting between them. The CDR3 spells CASSLAGGLDEKLFF. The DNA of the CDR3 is TGTGCCAGCAGCTTAGCGGGGGGGCTAGATGAAAAACTGTTTTTT.

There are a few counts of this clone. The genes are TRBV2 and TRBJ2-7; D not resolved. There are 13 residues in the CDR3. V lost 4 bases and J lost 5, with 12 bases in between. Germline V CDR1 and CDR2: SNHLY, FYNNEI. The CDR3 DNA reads TGTGCCAGCAGTGTCGGTAGTCTGGACGAGCAGTACTTC. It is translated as CASSVGSLDEQYF.

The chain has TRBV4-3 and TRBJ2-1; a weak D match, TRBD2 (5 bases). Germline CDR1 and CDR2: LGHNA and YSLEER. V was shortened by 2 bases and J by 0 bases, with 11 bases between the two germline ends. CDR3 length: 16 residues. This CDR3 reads CASSQLLGSSYNEQFF. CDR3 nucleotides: TGCGCCAGCAGCCAATTGCTAGGGAGCTCCTACAATGAGCAGTTCTTC.

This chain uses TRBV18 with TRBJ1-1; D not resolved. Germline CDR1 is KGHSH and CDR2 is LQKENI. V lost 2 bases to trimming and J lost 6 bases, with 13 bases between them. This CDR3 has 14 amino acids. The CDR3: CASSPEMQVSEAFF. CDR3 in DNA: TGTGCCAGCTCACCAGAGATGCAGGTCTCTGAAGCTTTCTTT.

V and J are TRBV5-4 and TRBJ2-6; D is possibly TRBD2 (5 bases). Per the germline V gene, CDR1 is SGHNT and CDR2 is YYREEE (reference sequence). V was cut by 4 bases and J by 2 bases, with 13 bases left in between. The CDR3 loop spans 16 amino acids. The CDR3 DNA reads TGTGCCAGCAGCCCCGGAGGCGTACCTGGGGCCAACGTCCTGACTTTC. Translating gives CASSPGGVPGANVLTF.

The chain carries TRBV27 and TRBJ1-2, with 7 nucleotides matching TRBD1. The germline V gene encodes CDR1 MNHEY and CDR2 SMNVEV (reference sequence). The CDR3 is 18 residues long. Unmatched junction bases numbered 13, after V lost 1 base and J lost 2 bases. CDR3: CASSLFPPTGRVNYGYTF. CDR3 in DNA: TGTGCCAGCAGTTTATTTCCCCCGACAGGGCGGGTCAACTATGGCTACACCTTC.

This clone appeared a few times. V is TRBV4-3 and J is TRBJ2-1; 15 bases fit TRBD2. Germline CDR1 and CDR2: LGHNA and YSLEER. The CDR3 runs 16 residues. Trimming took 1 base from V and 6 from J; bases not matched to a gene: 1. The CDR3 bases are TGCGCCAGCAGCCAAGGGACTAGCGGGAGGGCCAATGAGCAGTTCTTC. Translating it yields CASSQGTSGRANEQFF.

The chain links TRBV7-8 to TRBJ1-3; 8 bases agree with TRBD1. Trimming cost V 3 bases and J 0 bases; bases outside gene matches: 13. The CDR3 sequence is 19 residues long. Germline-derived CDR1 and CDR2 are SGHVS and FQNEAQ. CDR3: CASSLGQVQQLYSGNTIYF. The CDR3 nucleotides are TGTGCCAGCAGCTTGGGACAGGTTCAACAACTCTACTCTGGAAACACCATATATTTT.

The CDR3 DNA is TGTGCCAGCAGCTTGGGCAGTAACACTGAAGCTTTCTTT. Protein: CASSLGSNTEAFF. The chain carries TRBV7-9 and TRBJ1-1, with no clear D. Germline V gives CDR1 SEHNR, CDR2 FQNEAQ (reference sequence). The CDR3 is 13 residues long. Trimming stripped 3 bases from V and 2 bases from J, with 7 bases between.

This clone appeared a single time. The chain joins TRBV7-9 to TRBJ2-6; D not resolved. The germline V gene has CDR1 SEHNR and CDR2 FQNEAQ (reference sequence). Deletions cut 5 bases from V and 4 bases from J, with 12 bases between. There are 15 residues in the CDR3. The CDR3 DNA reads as TGTGCCAGCAGCGAAGATCGGTCGGGGGCCAACGTCCTGACTTTC. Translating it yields CASSEDRSGANVLTF.

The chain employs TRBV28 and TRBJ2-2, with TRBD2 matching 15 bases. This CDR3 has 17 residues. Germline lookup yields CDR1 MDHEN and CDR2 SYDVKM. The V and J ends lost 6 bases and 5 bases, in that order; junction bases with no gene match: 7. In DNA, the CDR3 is TGTGCCAGCAGCACCGGACTAGCGGGAGGGCAAACCGGGGAGCTGTTTTTT. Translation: CASSTGLAGGQTGELFF.

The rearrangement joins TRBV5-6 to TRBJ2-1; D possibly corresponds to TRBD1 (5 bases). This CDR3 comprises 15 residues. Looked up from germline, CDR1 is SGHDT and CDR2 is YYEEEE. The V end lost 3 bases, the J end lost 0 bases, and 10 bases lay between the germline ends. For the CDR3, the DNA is TGTGCCAGCAGCTCATTTGACAGCTCCTACAATGAGCAGTTCTTC. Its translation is CASSSFDSSYNEQFF. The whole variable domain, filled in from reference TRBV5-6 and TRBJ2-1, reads DAGVTQSPTHLIKTRGQQVTLRCSPKSGHDTVSWYQQALGQGPQFIFQYYEEEERQRGNFPDRFSGHQFPNYSSELNVNALLLGDSALYLCASSSFDSSYNEQFFGPGTRLTVL.

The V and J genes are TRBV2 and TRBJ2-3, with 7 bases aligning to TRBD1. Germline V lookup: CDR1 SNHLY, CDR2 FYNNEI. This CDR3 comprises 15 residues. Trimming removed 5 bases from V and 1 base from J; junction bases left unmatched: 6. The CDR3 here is CASSLGQPGTDTQYF. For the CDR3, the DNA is TGTGCCAGCAGTCTGGGACAGCCTGGCACAGATACGCAGTATTTT.

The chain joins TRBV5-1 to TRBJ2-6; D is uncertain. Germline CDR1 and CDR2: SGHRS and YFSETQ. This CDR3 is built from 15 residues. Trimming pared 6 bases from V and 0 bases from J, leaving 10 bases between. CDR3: CASNYDPSGANVLTF. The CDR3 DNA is TGCGCCAGCAACTACGACCCCTCTGGGGCCAACGTCCTGACTTTC.

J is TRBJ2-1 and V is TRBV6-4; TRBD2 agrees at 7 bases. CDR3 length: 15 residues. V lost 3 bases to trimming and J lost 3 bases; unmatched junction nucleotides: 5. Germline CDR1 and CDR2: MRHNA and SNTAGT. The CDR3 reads CASSEGGRYYNEQFF. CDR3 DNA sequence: TGTGCCAGCAGTGAGGGCGGGAGATACTACAATGAGCAGTTCTTC.

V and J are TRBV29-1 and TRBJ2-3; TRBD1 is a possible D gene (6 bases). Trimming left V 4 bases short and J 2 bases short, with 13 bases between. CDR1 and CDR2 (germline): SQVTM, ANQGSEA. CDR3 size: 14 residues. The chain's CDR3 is CSVGQATYTDTQYF. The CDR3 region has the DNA TGCAGCGTTGGACAGGCGACTTACACAGATACGCAGTATTTT.

The CDR3 nucleotides are TGTGCCAGCAGCTTAAGGGGCGCGGGGTACCAAGAGACCCAGTACTTC. Translation gives CASSLRGAGYQETQYF. V usage is TRBV7-9 and J usage is TRBJ2-5; D might be TRBD2 (6 bases). The CDR3 loop spans 16 amino acids. Germline-derived CDR1 and CDR2 are SEHNR and FQNEAQ (reference sequence). V lost 2 bases and J lost 0, with 13 bases in between.

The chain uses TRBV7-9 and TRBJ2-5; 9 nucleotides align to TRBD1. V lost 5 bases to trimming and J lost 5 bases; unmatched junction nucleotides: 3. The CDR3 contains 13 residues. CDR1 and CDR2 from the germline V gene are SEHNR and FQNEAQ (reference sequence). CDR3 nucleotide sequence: TGTGCCAGCAGCCGCGGACAGGGGGAGACCCAGTACTTC. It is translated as CASSRGQGETQYF.

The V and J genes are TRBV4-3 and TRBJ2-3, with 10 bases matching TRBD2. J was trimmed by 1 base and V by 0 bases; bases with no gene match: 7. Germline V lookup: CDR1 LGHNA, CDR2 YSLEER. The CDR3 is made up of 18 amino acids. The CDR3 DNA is TGCGCCAGCAGCCAAGAACGCTTTGGGACTAGCGGCACAGATACGCAGTATTTT. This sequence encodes CASSQERFGTSGTDTQYF.

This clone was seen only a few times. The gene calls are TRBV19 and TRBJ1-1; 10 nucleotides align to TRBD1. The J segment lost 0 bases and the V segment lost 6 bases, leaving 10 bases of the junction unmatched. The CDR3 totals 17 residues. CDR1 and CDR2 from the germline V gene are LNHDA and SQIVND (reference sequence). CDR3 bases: TGTGCCAGTAGGCAACGACAGGGGGCGGGTATGAACACTGAAGCTTTCTTT. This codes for CASRQRQGAGMNTEAFF.

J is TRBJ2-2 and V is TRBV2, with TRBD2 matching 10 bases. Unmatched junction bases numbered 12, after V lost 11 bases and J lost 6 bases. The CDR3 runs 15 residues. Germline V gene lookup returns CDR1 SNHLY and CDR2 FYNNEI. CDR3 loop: CAALSGRANPGELFF. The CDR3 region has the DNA TGTGCCGCCCTAAGCGGGAGGGCAAATCCCGGGGAGCTGTTTTTT.

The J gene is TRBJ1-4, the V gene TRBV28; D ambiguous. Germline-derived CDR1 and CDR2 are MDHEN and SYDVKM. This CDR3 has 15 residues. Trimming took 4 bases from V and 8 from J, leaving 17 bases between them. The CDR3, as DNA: TGTGCCAGCAGTTCCCCAGGCCGGAGCGGAGAAAAACTGTTTTTT. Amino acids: CASSSPGRSGEKLFF.

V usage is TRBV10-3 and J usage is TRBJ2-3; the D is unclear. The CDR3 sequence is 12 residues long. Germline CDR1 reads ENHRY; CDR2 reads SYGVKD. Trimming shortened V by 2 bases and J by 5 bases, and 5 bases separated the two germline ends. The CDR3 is CAISEPLDTQYF. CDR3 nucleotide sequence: TGTGCCATCAGTGAGCCCTTAGATACGCAGTATTTT.

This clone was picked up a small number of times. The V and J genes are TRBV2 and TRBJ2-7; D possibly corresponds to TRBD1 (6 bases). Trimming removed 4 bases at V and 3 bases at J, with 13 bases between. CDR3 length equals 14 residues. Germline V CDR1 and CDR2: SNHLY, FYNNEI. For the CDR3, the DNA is TGTGCCAGCAGTGGCTATACAGGGTACTACGAGCAGTACTTC. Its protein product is CASSGYTGYYEQYF.

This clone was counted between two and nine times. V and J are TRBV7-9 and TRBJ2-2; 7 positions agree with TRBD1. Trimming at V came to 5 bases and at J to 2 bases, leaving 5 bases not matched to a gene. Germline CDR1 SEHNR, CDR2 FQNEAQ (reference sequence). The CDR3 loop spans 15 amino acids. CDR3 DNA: TGTGCCAGCAGCGAGAGGACAGGAAACACCGGGGAGCTGTTTTTT. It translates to CASSERTGNTGELFF.